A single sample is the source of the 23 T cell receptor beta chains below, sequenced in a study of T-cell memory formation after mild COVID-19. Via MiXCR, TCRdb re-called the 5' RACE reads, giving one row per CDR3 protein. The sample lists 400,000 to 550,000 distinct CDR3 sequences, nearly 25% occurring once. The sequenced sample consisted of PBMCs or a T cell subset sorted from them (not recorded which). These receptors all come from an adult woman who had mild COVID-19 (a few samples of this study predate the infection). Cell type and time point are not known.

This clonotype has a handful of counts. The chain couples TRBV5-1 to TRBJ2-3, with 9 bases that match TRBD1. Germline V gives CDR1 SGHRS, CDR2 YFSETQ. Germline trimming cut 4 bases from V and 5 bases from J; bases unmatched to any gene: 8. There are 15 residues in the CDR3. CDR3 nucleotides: TGCGCCAGCAGCGACGGGACAGGGCAGGGAGATACGCAGTATTTT. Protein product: CASSDGTGQGDTQYF.

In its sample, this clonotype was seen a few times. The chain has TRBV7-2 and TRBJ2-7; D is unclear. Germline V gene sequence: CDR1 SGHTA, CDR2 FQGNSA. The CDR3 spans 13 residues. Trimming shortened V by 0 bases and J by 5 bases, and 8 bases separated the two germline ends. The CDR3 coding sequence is TGTGCCAGCAGCTTAGCTTTGGCTAACGAGCAGTACTTC. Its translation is CASSLALANEQYF.

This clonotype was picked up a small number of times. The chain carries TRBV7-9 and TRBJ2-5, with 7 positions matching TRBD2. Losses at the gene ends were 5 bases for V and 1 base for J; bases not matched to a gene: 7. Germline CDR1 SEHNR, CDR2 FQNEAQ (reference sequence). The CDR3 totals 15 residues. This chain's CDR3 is CASSRYGEGQETQYF. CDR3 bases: TGTGCCAGCAGCCGGTATGGGGAGGGCCAAGAGACCCAGTACTTC. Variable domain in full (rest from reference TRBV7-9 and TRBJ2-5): DTGVSQNPRHKITKRGQNVTFRCDPISEHNRLYWYRQTLGQGPEFLTYFQNEAQLEKSRLLSDRFSAERPKGSFSTLEIQRTEQGDSAMYLCASSRYGEGQETQYFGPGTRLLVL.

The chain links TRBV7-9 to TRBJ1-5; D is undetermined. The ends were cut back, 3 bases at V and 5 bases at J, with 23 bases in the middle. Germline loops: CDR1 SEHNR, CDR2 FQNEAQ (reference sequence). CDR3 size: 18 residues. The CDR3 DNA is TGTGCCAGCAGCTTCGTGGGCCCCGAAGAGTCCCGCTATCAGCCCCAGCATTTT. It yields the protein CASSFVGPEESRYQPQHF.

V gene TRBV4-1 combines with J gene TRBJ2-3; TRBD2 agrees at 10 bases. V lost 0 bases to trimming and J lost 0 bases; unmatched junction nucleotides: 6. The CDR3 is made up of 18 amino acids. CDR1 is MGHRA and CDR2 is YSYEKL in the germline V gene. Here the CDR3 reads CASSQDYSGGTSTDTQYF. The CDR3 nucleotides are TGCGCCAGCAGCCAAGACTATAGCGGGGGGACTAGCACAGATACGCAGTATTTT.

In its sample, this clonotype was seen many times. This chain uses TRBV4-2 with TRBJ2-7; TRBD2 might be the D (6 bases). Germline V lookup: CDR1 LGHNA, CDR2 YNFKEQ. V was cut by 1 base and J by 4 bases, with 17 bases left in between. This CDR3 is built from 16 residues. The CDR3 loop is CASSQGYGGNVYEQYF. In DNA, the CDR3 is TGTGCCAGCAGCCAAGGGTACGGGGGAAACGTTTACGAGCAGTACTTC.

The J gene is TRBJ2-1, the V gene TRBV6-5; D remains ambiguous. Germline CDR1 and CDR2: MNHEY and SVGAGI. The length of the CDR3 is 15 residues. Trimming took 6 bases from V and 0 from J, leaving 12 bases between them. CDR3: CASSYDSISYNEQFF. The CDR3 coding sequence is TGTGCCAGCAGCTACGATTCTATCTCCTACAATGAGCAGTTCTTC.

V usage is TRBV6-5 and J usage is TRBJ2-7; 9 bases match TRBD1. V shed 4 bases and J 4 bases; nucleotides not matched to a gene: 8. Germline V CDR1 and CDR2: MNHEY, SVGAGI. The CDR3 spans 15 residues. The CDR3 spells CASSSNRGRGYEQYF. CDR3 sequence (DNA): TGTGCCAGCAGTTCGAACAGGGGGCGAGGGTACGAGCAGTACTTC.

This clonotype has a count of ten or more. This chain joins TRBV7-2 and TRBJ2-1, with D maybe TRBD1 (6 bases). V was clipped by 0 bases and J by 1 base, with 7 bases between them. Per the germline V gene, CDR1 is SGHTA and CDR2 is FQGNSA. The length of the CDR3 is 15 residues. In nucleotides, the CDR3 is TGTGCCAGCAGCTTAGCCCAGGGGTCCTACAATGAGCAGTTCTTC. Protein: CASSLAQGSYNEQFF.

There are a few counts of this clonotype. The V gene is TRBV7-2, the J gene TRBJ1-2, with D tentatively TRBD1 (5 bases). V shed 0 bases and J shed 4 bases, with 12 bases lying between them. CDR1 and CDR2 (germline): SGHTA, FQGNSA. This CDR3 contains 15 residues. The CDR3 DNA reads TGTGCCAGCAGCTTAGCTTTGGGGGGTGGCTATGGCTACACCTTC. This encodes CASSLALGGGYGYTF.

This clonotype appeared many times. In nucleotides, the CDR3 is TGTGCCAGCAGCTCCTCACCGACTACCACTAGCACAGATACGCAGTATTTT. Its translation: CASSSSPTTTSTDTQYF. This chain links TRBV7-2 with TRBJ2-3, with D possibly being TRBD2 (5 bases). Trimming shortened V by 4 bases and J by 0 bases, and 17 bases separated the two germline ends. Germline values: CDR1 SGHTA, CDR2 FQGNSA. CDR3 length equals 17 residues.

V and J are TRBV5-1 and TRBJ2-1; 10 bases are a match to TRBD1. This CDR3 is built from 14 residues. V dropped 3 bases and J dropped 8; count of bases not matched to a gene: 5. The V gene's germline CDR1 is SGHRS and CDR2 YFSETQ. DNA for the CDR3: TGCGCCAGCAGCTCCGGGACAGGGGTAGATGAGCAGTTCTTC. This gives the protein CASSSGTGVDEQFF.

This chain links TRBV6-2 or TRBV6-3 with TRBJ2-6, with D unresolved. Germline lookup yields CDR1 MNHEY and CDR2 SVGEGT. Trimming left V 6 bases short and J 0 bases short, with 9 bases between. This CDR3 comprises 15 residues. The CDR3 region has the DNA TGTGCCAGCAGACGGCTGGACTCTGGGGCCAACGTCCTGACTTTC. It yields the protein CASRRLDSGANVLTF.

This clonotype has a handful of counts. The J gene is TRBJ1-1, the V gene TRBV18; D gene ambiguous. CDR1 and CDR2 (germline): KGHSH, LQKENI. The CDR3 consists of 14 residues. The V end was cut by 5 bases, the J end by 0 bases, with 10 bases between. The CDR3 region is CASSSGNLNTEAFF. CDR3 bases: TGTGCCAGCTCATCCGGGAATTTGAACACTGAAGCTTTCTTT.

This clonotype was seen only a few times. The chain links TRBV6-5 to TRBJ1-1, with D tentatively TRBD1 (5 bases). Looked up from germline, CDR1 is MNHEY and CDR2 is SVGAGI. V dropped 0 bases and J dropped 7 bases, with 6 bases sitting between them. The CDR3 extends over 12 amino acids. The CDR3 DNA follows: TGTGCCAGCAGTTACTCCCAGGGTGAAGCTTTCTTT. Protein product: CASSYSQGEAFF.

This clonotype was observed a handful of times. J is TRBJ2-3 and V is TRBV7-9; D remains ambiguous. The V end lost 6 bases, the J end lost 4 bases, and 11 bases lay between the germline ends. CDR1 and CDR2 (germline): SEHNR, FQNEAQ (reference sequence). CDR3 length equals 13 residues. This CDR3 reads CASSFPGADTQYF. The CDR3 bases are TGTGCCAGCAGTTTTCCGGGCGCAGATACGCAGTATTTT.

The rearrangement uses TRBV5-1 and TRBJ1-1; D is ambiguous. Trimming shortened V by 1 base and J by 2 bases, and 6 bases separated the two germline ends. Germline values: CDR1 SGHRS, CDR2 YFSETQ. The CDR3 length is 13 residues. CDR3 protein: CASSLNANTEAFF. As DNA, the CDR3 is TGCGCCAGCAGCTTGAACGCTAACACTGAAGCTTTCTTT.

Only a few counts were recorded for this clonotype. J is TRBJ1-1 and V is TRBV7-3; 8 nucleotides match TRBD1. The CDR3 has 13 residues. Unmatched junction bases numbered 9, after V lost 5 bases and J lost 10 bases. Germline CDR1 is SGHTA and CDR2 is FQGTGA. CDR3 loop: CASSDGTGRRAFF. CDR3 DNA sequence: TGTGCCAGCAGCGACGGGACAGGAAGGCGAGCTTTCTTT.

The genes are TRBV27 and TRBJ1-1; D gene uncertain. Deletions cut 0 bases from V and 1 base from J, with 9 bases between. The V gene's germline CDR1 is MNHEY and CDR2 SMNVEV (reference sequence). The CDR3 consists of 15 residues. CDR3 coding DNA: TGTGCCAGCAGTTTATCAGGTTTAGGGAACACTGAAGCTTTCTTT. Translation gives CASSLSGLGNTEAFF.

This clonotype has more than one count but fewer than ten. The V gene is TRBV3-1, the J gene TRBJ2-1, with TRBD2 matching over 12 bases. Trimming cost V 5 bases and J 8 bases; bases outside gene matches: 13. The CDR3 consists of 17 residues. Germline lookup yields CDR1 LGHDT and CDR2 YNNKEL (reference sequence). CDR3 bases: TGTGCCAGCAGCTCCCGACTAGCGGGGGCCACGCTACATGAGCAGTTCTTC. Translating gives CASSSRLAGATLHEQFF.

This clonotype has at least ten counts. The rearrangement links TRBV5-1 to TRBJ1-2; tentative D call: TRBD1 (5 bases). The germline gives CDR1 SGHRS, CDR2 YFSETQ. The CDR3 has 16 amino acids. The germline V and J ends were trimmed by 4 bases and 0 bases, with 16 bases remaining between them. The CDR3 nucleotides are TGCGCCAGCAGCCCCGGGACGGCCTCTTCTAACTATGGCTACACCTTC. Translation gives CASSPGTASSNYGYTF.

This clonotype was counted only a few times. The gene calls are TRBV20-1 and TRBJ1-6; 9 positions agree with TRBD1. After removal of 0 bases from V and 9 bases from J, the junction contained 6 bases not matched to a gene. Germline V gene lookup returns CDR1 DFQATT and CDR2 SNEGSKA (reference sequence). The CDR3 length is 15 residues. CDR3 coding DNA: TGCAGTGCTAGAGATTTGCAGACAGGGGGTTCACCCCTCCACTTT. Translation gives CSARDLQTGGSPLHF.

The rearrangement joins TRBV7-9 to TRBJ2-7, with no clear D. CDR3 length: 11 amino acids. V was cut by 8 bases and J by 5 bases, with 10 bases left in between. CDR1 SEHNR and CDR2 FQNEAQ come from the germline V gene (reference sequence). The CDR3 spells CASQRGDEQYF. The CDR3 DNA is TGTGCCAGCCAACGTGGCGACGAGCAGTACTTC.